What follows are 32 T cell receptor beta chains derived from one specimen sequenced in a study of T-cell reconstitution after alpha-beta-depleted transplantation in children. As it was prepared, the TCRbeta library received unique molecular identifiers. TCRdb itself ran the PCR reads through MiXCR, one entry per CDR3 protein. The sample lists about 280,000 distinct CDR3 sequences, under 14% seen once, with 23% in the top ten. The sample in question was peripheral blood, obtained 180 days after TCRalphabeta/CD19-depleted stem cell transplant. The source of these receptors is a male patient aged 2 to 9 who had a stem cell transplant for chronic granulomatous disease, so the T cells may come from the graft donor.

This clonotype came up many times. The J gene is TRBJ1-5, the V gene TRBV5-1; D uncertain. The CDR3 consists of 15 residues. The V end lost 0 bases, the J end lost 3 bases, and 10 bases lay between the germline ends. Germline V gene sequence: CDR1 SGHRS, CDR2 YFSETQ. As DNA, the CDR3 is TGCGCCAGCAGCTTGGGTGACATATTCAATCAGCCCCAGCATTTT. It is translated as CASSLGDIFNQPQHF.

Notes on this clonotype: It may be a read error: a sequence one base away is much more abundant. V usage is TRBV9 and J usage is TRBJ2-7; TRBD2 aligns across 9 bases. Germline CDR1 reads SGDLS; CDR2 reads YYNGEE. The length of the CDR3 is 14 residues. CDR3 region: CASSARGLASEKYF. DNA of the CDR3: TGTGCCAGCAGCGCCAGGGGACTAGCAAGCGAGAAGTACTTC. Variable domain in full (rest from reference TRBV9 and TRBJ2-7): DSGVTQTPKHLITATGQRVTLRCSPRSGDLSVYWYQQSLDQGLQFLIQYYNGEERAKGNILERFSAQQFPDLHSELNLSSLELGDSALYFCASSARGLASEKYFGPGTRLTVT.

This clonotype was counted at least ten times. The rearrangement uses TRBV27 and TRBJ1-6; D is unresolved. The V and J ends lost 3 bases and 9 bases respectively, with 6 bases between them. The CDR3 is 12 amino acids. The germline V gene encodes CDR1 MNHEY and CDR2 SMNVEV (reference sequence). The CDR3 loop is CASSFRGSPLHF. CDR3 nucleotide sequence: TGTGCCAGCAGTTTTAGAGGTTCACCCCTCCACTTT.

The table lists this clonotype with a few counts. The J gene is TRBJ2-7, the V gene TRBV10-3; D may be TRBD1 or TRBD2 (5 bases each). Trimming stripped 3 bases from V and 2 bases from J, with 11 bases between. The CDR3 runs 14 residues. Germline CDR1 ENHRY, CDR2 SYGVKD. CDR3: CAISDLPGPYEQYF. In nucleotides, the CDR3 is TGTGCCATCAGTGACCTCCCGGGACCCTACGAGCAGTACTTC.

The sample holds many counts of this clonotype. The genes are TRBV15 and TRBJ2-4; 7 bases line up with TRBD1. This CDR3 comprises 16 residues. Germline CDR1 is LNHNV and CDR2 is YYDKDF (reference sequence). Losses at the gene ends were 4 bases for V and 0 bases for J; bases not matched to a gene: 6. The CDR3 loop is CATSNGQGVAKNIQYF. The CDR3 DNA sequence: TGTGCCACCAGCAACGGTCAGGGGGTAGCCAAAAACATTCAGTACTTC.

The table lists this clonotype with many counts. The rearrangement links TRBV29-1 to TRBJ2-5; D remains unclear. V lost 6 bases, J lost 3 bases, and 11 bases lay in between. Germline V gene lookup returns CDR1 SQVTM and CDR2 ANQGSEA. This CDR3 is 12 amino acids long. The CDR3 nucleotides are TGCAGCGTCATACCTGGAAAAGAGACCCAGTACTTC. Its protein is CSVIPGKETQYF.

This clonotype was recorded at least ten times. The CDR3 sequence: CASSLVVYEQYF. CDR3 bases: TGTGCCAGCAGCTTGGTAGTCTACGAGCAGTACTTC. This rearrangement joins TRBV5-5 to TRBJ2-7; D is uncertain. The V end was cut by 0 bases, the J end by 3 bases, with 4 bases between. This CDR3 spans 12 amino acids. Germline loops: CDR1 SGHKS, CDR2 YYEKEE (reference sequence).

This clonotype was detected ten times or more. CDR3 sequence (DNA): TGCAGTGCTAGAGATCCAAAGGGAGGGCGCTACGAGCAGTACTTC. Amino acids: CSARDPKGGRYEQYF. The V call is TRBV20-1, the J call TRBJ2-7; 7 nucleotides line up with TRBD2. Germline CDR1 is DFQATT and CDR2 is SNEGSKA (reference sequence). The CDR3 loop spans 15 amino acids. Germline trimming cut 0 bases from V and 3 bases from J; bases unmatched to any gene: 8.

This clonotype was seen at least ten times. V usage is TRBV29-1 and J usage is TRBJ1-2; weak D call: TRBD1 (5 bases). This CDR3 comprises 16 residues. Germline lookup yields CDR1 SQVTM and CDR2 ANQGSEA. With 4 bases removed from V and 4 bases from J, the gap between germline ends came to 22 bases. The DNA for the CDR3 is TGCAGCGTTGCCCGAGATTCCAAGGGGAGGACCTATGGCTACACCTTC. This encodes CSVARDSKGRTYGYTF. Looking up the rest from reference TRBV29-1 and TRBJ1-2 gives the full variable domain: SAVISQKPSRDICQRGTSLTIQCQVDSQVTMMFWYRQQPGQSLTLIATANQGSEATYESGFVIDKFPISRPNLTFSTLTVSNMSPEDSSIYLCSVARDSKGRTYGYTFGSGTRLTVV.

Of note for this clonotype: A much larger clonotype is one base distant, so this may be a read error. The gene calls are TRBV5-1 and TRBJ2-3; 7 positions agree with TRBD1. With V trimmed by 0 bases and J by 1 base, 5 bases remained unmatched. Germline V CDR1 and CDR2: SGHRS, YFSETQ. CDR3 length equals 16 residues. CDR3 sequence reads: CASSLDGQAGTDTQYF. The CDR3 DNA reads TGCGCCAGCAGCTTGGATGGACAGGCCGGCACAGATACGCAGTATTTT.

V gene TRBV5-1 combines with J gene TRBJ2-3; tentatively, D is TRBD2 (5 bases). Germline V gene data show CDR1 as SGHRS and CDR2 as YFSETQ. This CDR3 spans 13 amino acids. The ends were cut back, 4 bases at V and 4 bases at J, with 10 bases in the middle. In DNA form, the CDR3 reads TGCGCCAGCAGCGGAGGTGGTGCAGATACGCAGTATTTT. It is translated as CASSGGGADTQYF.

The chain joins TRBV7-8 to TRBJ1-4, with no clear D. The CDR3 totals 17 residues. V lost 5 bases to trimming and J lost 0 bases, with 16 bases between them. CDR1 is SGHVS and CDR2 is FQNEAQ in the germline V gene. CDR3 protein: CASSLIPLITTNEKLFF. The CDR3 DNA reads TGTGCCAGCAGCCTGATACCTCTAATTACAACTAATGAAAAACTGTTTTTT.

This clonotype was seen repeatedly, ten times or more. This chain joins TRBV18 and TRBJ2-3, with TRBD2 matching 8 bases. V lost 0 bases, J lost 8 bases, and 19 bases stayed unmatched. The CDR3 covers 19 residues. CDR1 is KGHSH, CDR2 LQKENI, per germline. The CDR3 is CASSPPLGGVAGGRVTQYF. In DNA, the CDR3 is TGTGCCAGCTCACCACCGTTGGGTGGTGTGGCGGGAGGCCGGGTTACGCAGTATTTT.

The chain links TRBV29-1 to TRBJ2-5, with D perhaps TRBD1 or TRBD2 (6 bases each). V shed 7 bases and J shed 9 bases, with 15 bases lying between them. CDR3 length: 11 residues. CDR1 is SQVTM, CDR2 ANQGSEA, per germline. DNA of the CDR3: TGCAGCGCTGTGCTAGGGGGGTCCCAGTACTTC. Its translation: CSAVLGGSQYF. The whole variable domain, remainder taken from reference TRBV29-1 and TRBJ2-5, is SAVISQKPSRDICQRGTSLTIQCQVDSQVTMMFWYRQQPGQSLTLIATANQGSEATYESGFVIDKFPISRPNLTFSTLTVSNMSPEDSSIYLCSAVLGGSQYFGPGTRLLVL.

The V gene is TRBV25-1, the J gene TRBJ1-2, with D unresolved. Germline V gene data show CDR1 as MGHDK and CDR2 as SYGVNS. The CDR3 has 12 amino acids. Trimming shortened V by 10 bases and J by 8 bases, and 17 bases separated the two germline ends. CDR3: CATSSGPSGYTF. As DNA, the CDR3 is TGTGCCACCTCGTCTGGGCCGTCGGGCTACACCTTC.

The table lists this clonotype with many counts. The chain has TRBV5-1 and TRBJ1-6; the match to TRBD1 covers 7 bases. This CDR3 is 14 amino acids long. Germline values: CDR1 SGHRS, CDR2 YFSETQ. The trim removed 5 bases at V and 9 bases at J, leaving 8 bases unmatched. The CDR3 is CASSLGTAGSPLHF. CDR3 sequence (DNA): TGCGCCAGCAGTCTTGGGACAGCTGGTTCACCCCTCCACTTT.

This clonotype was seen many times. The V gene is TRBV18, the J gene TRBJ2-3; D call uncertain. The CDR3 covers 12 residues. V lost 8 bases and J lost 0, with 6 bases in between. From germline, CDR1 is KGHSH and CDR2 LQKENI. CDR3 amino acids: CASSPSTDTQYF. The CDR3 nucleotides read TGTGCCAGCAGCCCCAGCACAGATACGCAGTATTTT.

Many counts were recorded for this clonotype. This rearrangement joins TRBV7-2 to TRBJ2-2; 14 nucleotides agree with TRBD2. The CDR3 is 17 amino acids. With 3 bases clipped from V and 13 bases from J, the junction kept 13 bases outside the gene matches. Looked up from germline, CDR1 is SGHTA and CDR2 is FQGNSA. This chain's CDR3 is CASSFFLGLAGAEGLFF. DNA for the CDR3: TGTGCCAGCAGCTTTTTTCTGGGACTAGCGGGGGCCGAGGGGCTGTTTTTT. Using reference TRBV7-2 and TRBJ2-2 for the parts outside the CDR3, the full variable domain is GAGVSQSPSNKVTEKGKDVELRCDPISGHTALYWYRQSLGQGLEFLIYFQGNSAPDKSGLPSDRFSAERTGGSVSTLTIQRTQQEDSAVYLCASSFFLGLAGAEGLFFGEGSRLTVL.

This clonotype was recorded at least ten times. The rearrangement links TRBV25-1 to TRBJ2-3, with unresolved D. V lost 5 bases, J lost 4 bases, and 16 bases lay in between. From germline, CDR1 is MGHDK and CDR2 SYGVNS. The CDR3 has 15 amino acids. The CDR3 protein is CASSLPDPFPDTQYF. CDR3 sequence (DNA): TGTGCCAGCAGTCTACCGGACCCCTTCCCAGATACGCAGTATTTT.

In its sample, this clonotype was seen many times. The chain joins TRBV27 to TRBJ2-3; TRBD2 agrees at 10 bases. Germline CDR1 and CDR2: MNHEY and SMNVEV (reference sequence). V was clipped by 5 bases and J by 5 bases; unmatched bases: 7. CDR3 length: 15 amino acids. The chain's CDR3 is CASSLTSGEVDTQYF. The CDR3 nucleotides are TGTGCCAGCAGTCTAACTAGCGGGGAGGTAGATACGCAGTATTTT.

This clonotype came up many times. V usage is TRBV5-1 and J usage is TRBJ2-1, with 14 nucleotides matching TRBD2. The length of the CDR3 is 15 residues. V lost 4 bases and J lost 9; bases outside the gene matches: 6. Looked up from germline, CDR1 is SGHRS and CDR2 is YFSETQ. The CDR3 is CASSPTSGRGGEQFF. In DNA, the CDR3 is TGCGCCAGCAGCCCGACTAGCGGGAGGGGAGGTGAGCAGTTCTTC.

A word on this clonotype: A single base separates this from a much larger clone, so it may be a read error. The chain recombines TRBV29-1 with TRBJ2-1; TRBD2 matches 7 bases. Germline V gene lookup returns CDR1 SQVTM and CDR2 ANQGSEA. The CDR3 consists of 13 residues. CDR3 sequence: CSVGWAGVAEQLF. Written as DNA, the CDR3 is TGCAGCGTTGGCTGGGCGGGAGTTGCTGAGCAGCTCTTC.

Comment on this clonotype: A much bigger clone sits one base away, suggesting this may be a read error. This rearrangement joins TRBV7-2 to TRBJ2-3, with unresolved D. In germline, CDR1 is SGHTA, CDR2 FQGNSA. V was clipped by 5 bases and J by 4 bases, with 10 bases between them. The CDR3 has 13 residues. The CDR3 region has the DNA TGTGCCAGCAGCATTAATAGTCCAGATACGCAGTATTTT. Translating gives CASSINSPDTQYF. Supplemented by reference TRBV7-2 and TRBJ2-3, the full variable domain reads GAGVSQSPSNKVTEKGKDVELRCDPISGHTALYWYRQSLGQGLEFLIYFQGNSAPDKSGLPSDRFSAERTGGSVSTLTIQRTQQEDSAVYLCASSINSPDTQYFGPGTRLTVL.

This clonotype appeared many times. This chain's CDR3 is CASSRAGNSYEQYF. The CDR3 DNA reads as TGTGCCAGCAGTCGAGCGGGTAACTCCTACGAGCAGTACTTC. The gene calls are TRBV12-3 or TRBV12-4 and TRBJ2-7, with TRBD2 as a possible D gene (6 bases). The CDR3 runs 14 residues. With 5 bases removed from V and 0 bases from J, the gap between germline ends came to 11 bases.

This clonotype was detected ten times or more. The rearrangement uses TRBV27 and TRBJ2-7; 11 bases are shared with TRBD1. The CDR3 has 15 residues. Germline lookup yields CDR1 MNHEY and CDR2 SMNVEV (reference sequence). With 5 bases clipped from V and 7 bases from J, the junction kept 10 bases outside the gene matches. DNA of the CDR3: TGTGCCAGCAGTCGCCCCGGACAGGGGGCACGGGAGCAGTACTTC. It encodes CASSRPGQGAREQYF.

This clonotype was detected a few times. The chain joins TRBV19 to TRBJ2-7; D is unclear. Germline V gives CDR1 LNHDA, CDR2 SQIVND (reference sequence). The CDR3 is 13 amino acids. V gave up 5 bases and J gave up 2 bases, with 10 bases separating them. The CDR3 DNA reads TGTGCCAGTAGTGAGGCAGAGACCTACGAGCAGTACTTC. Translation: CASSEAETYEQYF.

This clonotype was detected many times. The genes are TRBV28 and TRBJ2-7, with D possibly being TRBD1 (6 bases). The length of the CDR3 is 16 residues. V shed 7 bases and J shed 7 bases, with 26 bases lying between them. CDR1 and CDR2 from the germline V gene are MDHEN and SYDVKM. CDR3 amino acids: CASIFGTPYLPGEQYF. The CDR3 nucleotides read TGTGCCAGCATATTTGGGACACCATACCTCCCGGGGGAGCAGTACTTC.

The chain uses TRBV5-6 and TRBJ2-7; 7 nucleotides line up with TRBD2. The CDR3 totals 15 residues. Germline V gene lookup returns CDR1 SGHDT and CDR2 YYEEEE. V lost 0 bases and J lost 3; bases outside the gene matches: 6. CDR3 protein: CASSLASAGDYEQYF. The CDR3 DNA reads TGTGCCAGCAGCTTGGCCTCCGCGGGGGACTACGAGCAGTACTTC.

This clonotype was counted many times. This chain links TRBV27 with TRBJ2-2, with TRBD1 as a possible D gene (6 bases). Germline V gives CDR1 MNHEY, CDR2 SMNVEV (reference sequence). The CDR3 runs to 13 residues. V lost 3 bases and J 4 bases, leaving 6 bases between the germline ends. The DNA for the CDR3 is TGTGCCAGCAGTTTCAGGGGCACCGGGGAGCTGTTTTTT. It codes for CASSFRGTGELFF.

This clonotype has at least ten counts. The chain carries TRBV20-1 and TRBJ2-7; 7 positions agree with TRBD1. Germline V CDR1 and CDR2: DFQATT, SNEGSKA (reference sequence). V gave up 0 bases and J gave up 3 bases; unmatched junction bases: 14. This CDR3 has 17 residues. The CDR3 DNA reads TGCAGTGCTAGAGATCTGTCAGGGGGAGTGGCGGGCTACGAGCAGTACTTC. Encoded protein: CSARDLSGGVAGYEQYF.

The sample holds many counts of this clonotype. The CDR3 DNA reads TGTGCCAGCAGCACCCGAACAGGGGTGGGGGAGACCCAGTACTTC. Protein sequence: CASSTRTGVGETQYF. The chain recombines TRBV7-2 with TRBJ2-5, with TRBD1 identical over 7 bases. Germline V gene data show CDR1 as SGHTA and CDR2 as FQGNSA. The V segment lost 5 bases and the J segment 5 bases; nucleotides outside the gene matches: 11. The CDR3 has 15 amino acids.

The sample holds many counts of this clonotype. The genes are TRBV4-2 and TRBJ2-2, with D unclear. The CDR3 consists of 15 residues. V was trimmed by 0 bases and J by 5 bases, leaving 10 bases between them. Germline V gene lookup returns CDR1 LGHNA and CDR2 YNFKEQ. The CDR3 DNA follows: TGTGCCAGCAGCCAAGAGTCTACTTTGACCGGGGAGCTGTTTTTT. Protein: CASSQESTLTGELFF.